One and the same sample provided the 12 T cell receptor beta chains below, sequenced in a study of OX40 agonist ivuxolimab in advanced cancers. The assay was immunoSEQ multiplex PCR, and TCRdb's table has in-frame clones only and misses some. Counted here are approximately 68,000 clones, about 88% occurring once; the ten biggest clones make up approximately 0.81%. Sequencing was performed on CD4+ or CD8+ T cells sorted from blood, taken in a trial of the OX40 agonist ivuxolimab. These receptors originate from an adult with an advanced solid tumor such as melanoma, head and neck, liver or kidney cancer.

This chain links TRBV11-2 with TRBJ2-1; no reliable D call. CDR1 SGHAT and CDR2 FQNNGV come from the germline V gene. This CDR3 is 15 amino acids long. V lost 2 bases and J 0 bases, leaving 8 bases between the germline ends. The CDR3 DNA reads TGTGCCAGCAGCTTAAATTTCGGCTCCTACAATGAGCAGTTCTTC. Translating gives CASSLNFGSYNEQFF.

V and J are TRBV9 and TRBJ1-5, with D possibly TRBD1 on 6 matching bases. The V gene's germline CDR1 is SGDLS and CDR2 YYNGEE. The CDR3 totals 15 residues. Trimming left V 0 bases short and J 3 bases short, with 10 bases between. CDR3 amino acids: CASSVGAGVNQPQHF. Written as DNA, the CDR3 is TGTGCCAGCAGCGTAGGGGCAGGGGTCAATCAGCCCCAGCATTTT.

This chain uses TRBV6-5 with TRBJ2-2; D is possibly TRBD1 (5 bases). The CDR3 covers 13 residues. V was shortened by 8 bases and J by 0 bases, with 7 bases between the two germline ends. Germline loops: CDR1 MNHEY, CDR2 SVGAGI. The chain's CDR3 is CASGHPNTGELFF. CDR3 nucleotide sequence: TGTGCCAGCGGACACCCGAACACCGGGGAGCTGTTTTTT.

Points on this clone: The junction does not match germline at one end; this may be a read error. The genes are TRBV6-5 and TRBJ2-7; the match to TRBD2 covers 7 bases. The CDR3 has 14 amino acids. CDR1 is MNHEY, CDR2 SVGAGI, per germline. CDR3 nucleotides: TGTGCCAGCAATTACGGCGGGAGCTCCTACGAGCAGTACTTC. It translates to CASNYGGSSYEQYF.

The chain combines TRBV7-3 with TRBJ2-5; D is undetermined. The CDR3 extends over 13 amino acids. Per the germline V gene, CDR1 is SGHTA and CDR2 is FQGTGA. Deletions cut 4 bases from V and 2 bases from J, with 8 bases between. The CDR3 nucleotides read TGTGCCAGCAGCTCGTCTTCACAAGAGACCCAGTACTTC. It yields the protein CASSSSSQETQYF. The variable domain in full, with the rest retrieved from reference TRBV7-3 and TRBJ2-5, is GAGVSQTPSNKVTEKGKYVELRCDPISGHTALYWYRQSLGQGPEFLIYFQGTGAADDSGLPNDRFFAVRPEGSVSTLKIQRTERGDSAVYLCASSSSSQETQYFGPGTRLLVL.

The rearrangement joins TRBV4-1 to TRBJ1-2; perhaps TRBD1 as D (6 bases). V was trimmed by 1 base and J by 3 bases, leaving 18 bases between them. CDR3 length: 17 residues. The germline gives CDR1 MGHRA, CDR2 YSYEKL. DNA for the CDR3: TGCGCCAGCAGCCAAGTAGAAGGACAGAGGCCATACTATGGCTACACCTTC. Amino acid sequence: CASSQVEGQRPYYGYTF.

CDR3 DNA sequence: TGTGCCAGCAGTAAATTTTCGACGGAGTCCTACGAGCAGTACTTC. The encoded protein is CASSKFSTESYEQYF. The gene calls are TRBV6-5 and TRBJ2-7; no clear D. The CDR3 length is 15 residues. Per the germline V gene, CDR1 is MNHEY and CDR2 is SVGAGI. The V gene lost 5 bases and the J gene lost 1 base, with 15 bases spanning the gap.

V usage is TRBV29-1 and J usage is TRBJ2-1; D remains unclear. Germline CDR1 SQVTM, CDR2 ANQGSEA. The CDR3 has 12 amino acids. V was clipped by 7 bases and J by 4 bases, with 11 bases between them. In DNA form, the CDR3 reads TGCAGCGCCCCGACACTATACAATGAGCAGTTCTTC. This gives the protein CSAPTLYNEQFF.

V usage is TRBV2 and J usage is TRBJ2-7; TRBD2 is a possible D gene (5 bases). Trimming removed 11 bases at V and 3 bases at J, with 23 bases between. Looked up from germline, CDR1 is SNHLY and CDR2 is FYNNEI. This CDR3 region has 15 residues. The CDR3 bases are TGTGCCTGGGGAGTGAGTCCCCCGGTGGACTACGAGCAGTACTTC. The encoded protein is CAWGVSPPVDYEQYF.

The rearrangement uses TRBV10-2 and TRBJ2-4, with 12 bases fitting TRBD2. The CDR3 sequence is 15 residues long. Germline CDR1 reads WSHSY; CDR2 reads SAAADI. Trimming at V came to 5 bases and at J to 3 bases, leaving 2 bases not matched to a gene. CDR3 residues: CASSWTSGDKNIQYF. The CDR3 bases are TGCGCCAGCAGTTGGACTAGCGGGGACAAAAACATTCAGTACTTC.

V is TRBV5-1 and J is TRBJ2-4; D is uncertain. Germline CDR1 reads SGHRS; CDR2 reads YFSETQ. The V end was cut by 6 bases, the J end by 0 bases, with 10 bases between. The CDR3 loop spans 14 amino acids. CDR3: CASTPGLAKNIQYF. CDR3 nucleotides: TGCGCCAGCACTCCAGGTCTAGCCAAAAACATTCAGTACTTC.

The CDR3 nucleotides read TGTGCCAGCAGCTTAATTGGCAGGGCGGCTGAAGCTTTCTTT. This sequence encodes CASSLIGRAAEAFF. This chain links TRBV7-3 with TRBJ1-1; tentative D call: TRBD1 (5 bases). V lost 1 base and J 6 bases, leaving 12 bases between the germline ends. The CDR3 covers 14 residues. Germline CDR1 and CDR2: SGHTA and FQGTGA.